The 10 T cell receptor beta chains below were found in one sample sequenced in a study of blood T cells in healthy people across ages (dated by TCRdb to between 2015 and 2016). Library method: 5' RACE. These reads were obtained on an Illumina HiSeq 2500. A second roughly 6 to 12 cycle PCR used a sample-barcoded 5' primer and a J-beta primer mix. TCRdb reprocessed the public reads (quality trimming at Q25 with fastp, clone calling with MiXCR) and kept in-frame beta chains. When rows share a CDR3 protein, they turn into one entry using the most common DNA and genes. The sample table contains around 1,000,000 distinct CDR3 sequences; only one count was recorded for under 30% of them. Together, the top ten hold about 0.69% of the sample. These data were also reused for a study on T cells of mothers and their children.

The sequenced sample was blood. All receptors come from a girl aged 2 to 10 in good health.

The chain recombines TRBV20-1 with TRBJ2-1; D might be TRBD2 (6 bases). The CDR3 loop spans 11 amino acids. Germline CDR1 reads DFQATT; CDR2 reads SNEGSKA (reference sequence). V was clipped by 5 bases and J by 9 bases, with 11 bases between them. CDR3 DNA sequence: TGCAGTGCTGTTCTAGCGACTGAGCAGTTCTTC. Translated, it gives CSAVLATEQFF.

The chain joins TRBV15 to TRBJ2-1; D unresolved. The germline gives CDR1 LNHNV, CDR2 YYDKDF (reference sequence). V was trimmed by 8 bases and J by 1 base, leaving 9 bases between them. The CDR3 runs to 13 residues. CDR3 coding DNA: TGTGCCACCGGAAGGGTTTCCTACAATGAGCAGTTCTTC. It specifies CATGRVSYNEQFF. Filled out from reference TRBV15 and TRBJ2-1, the complete variable domain reads DAMVIQNPRYQVTQFGKPVTLSCSQTLNHNVMYWYQQKSSQAPKLLFHYYDKDFNNEADTPDNFQSRRPNTSFCFLDIRSPGLGDTAMYLCATGRVSYNEQFFGPGTRLTVL.

The V call is TRBV9, the J call TRBJ2-1; D is perhaps TRBD1 or TRBD2 (6 bases each). The germline V gene encodes CDR1 SGDLS and CDR2 YYNGEE. V was trimmed by 8 bases and J by 6 bases, leaving 21 bases between them. The CDR3 spans 15 residues. This CDR3 reads CASHPGGQRSNEQFF. Here the CDR3 DNA reads TGTGCCAGTCATCCCGGGGGCCAAAGATCCAATGAGCAGTTCTTC.

The chain is built from TRBV29-1 and TRBJ1-2; 9 nucleotides agree with TRBD1. Looked up from germline, CDR1 is SQVTM and CDR2 is ANQGSEA. V lost 0 bases to trimming and J lost 6 bases; unmatched junction nucleotides: 5. This CDR3 is built from 14 residues. As DNA, the CDR3 is TGCAGCGTTGAAGAGGGCAGGACAGGGGATGGCTACACCTTC. Amino acids: CSVEEGRTGDGYTF. The variable domain in full, with the rest retrieved from reference TRBV29-1 and TRBJ1-2, is SAVISQKPSRDICQRGTSLTIQCQVDSQVTMMFWYRQQPGQSLTLIATANQGSEATYESGFVIDKFPISRPNLTFSTLTVSNMSPEDSSIYLCSVEEGRTGDGYTFGSGTRLTVV.

The CDR3 DNA reads TGCAGCGTCCGATTAGGGGATGGCTACACCTTC. It specifies CSVRLGDGYTF. This chain uses TRBV29-1 with TRBJ1-2; D perhaps matches TRBD1 (5 bases). Germline V gives CDR1 SQVTM, CDR2 ANQGSEA. With 6 bases removed from V and 6 bases from J, the gap between germline ends came to 11 bases. The CDR3 has 11 amino acids.

In this sample, this clonotype turned up a few times. The chain's CDR3 is CASSPISTANYGYTF. In nucleotides, the CDR3 is TGTGCCAGCAGTCCCATTTCGACAGCTAACTATGGCTACACCTTC. This chain links TRBV6-1 with TRBJ1-2; D is perhaps TRBD1 (5 bases). Trimming removed 5 bases at V and 0 bases at J, with 13 bases between. The CDR3 totals 15 residues. Germline lookup yields CDR1 MNHNS and CDR2 SASEGT.

This rearrangement joins TRBV28 to TRBJ2-1; TRBD1 agrees at 11 bases. V was pared by 6 bases and J by 6 bases, with 4 bases of the junction left unmatched. The CDR3 sequence is 14 residues long. Germline CDR1 is MDHEN and CDR2 is SYDVKM. For the CDR3, the DNA is TGTGCCAGCAGGGACAGGGGGCGAATCAATGAGCAGTTCTTC. Protein: CASRDRGRINEQFF.

In its sample, this clonotype was seen a few times. This sequence joins TRBV5-1 and TRBJ2-2; D gene uncertain. This CDR3 region has 13 residues. The V gene's germline CDR1 is SGHRS and CDR2 YFSETQ. Trimming cost V 3 bases and J 1 base, with 4 bases left between them. CDR3 nucleotides: TGCGCCAGCAGCTCAGAGAACACCGGGGAGCTGTTTTTT. Amino acids: CASSSENTGELFF.

The V and J genes are TRBV7-9 and TRBJ1-4; D is uncertain. This CDR3 contains 15 residues. Germline V gene sequence: CDR1 SEHNR, CDR2 FQNEAQ (reference sequence). Trimming shortened V by 6 bases and J by 8 bases, and 19 bases separated the two germline ends. The CDR3 sequence: CASSQDLPWNEKLFF. CDR3 nucleotides: TGTGCCAGCAGTCAAGACCTTCCTTGGAACGAAAAACTGTTTTTT.

This clonotype has a handful of counts. This chain uses TRBV7-2 with TRBJ1-3; maybe TRBD1 (5 bases). Germline V lookup: CDR1 SGHTA, CDR2 FQGNSA. Between the trimmed V and J ends, which lost 4 bases and 1 base, there was a span of 11 bases. The CDR3 runs to 15 residues. Here the CDR3 reads CASSSWGDSGNTIYF. The CDR3 coding sequence is TGTGCCAGCAGCTCATGGGGGGATTCTGGAAACACCATATATTTT.